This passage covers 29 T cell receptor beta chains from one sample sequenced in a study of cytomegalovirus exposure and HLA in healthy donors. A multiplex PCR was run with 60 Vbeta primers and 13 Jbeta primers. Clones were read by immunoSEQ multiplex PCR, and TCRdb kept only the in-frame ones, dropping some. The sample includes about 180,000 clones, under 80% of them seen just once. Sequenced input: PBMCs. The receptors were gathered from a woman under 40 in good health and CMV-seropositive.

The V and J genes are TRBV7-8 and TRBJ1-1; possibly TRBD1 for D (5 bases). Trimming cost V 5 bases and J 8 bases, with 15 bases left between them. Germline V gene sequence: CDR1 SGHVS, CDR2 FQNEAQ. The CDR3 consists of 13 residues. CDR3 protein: CASSPPAGTEAFF. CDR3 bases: TGTGCCAGCAGCCCCCCCGCGGGGACGGAAGCTTTCTTT.

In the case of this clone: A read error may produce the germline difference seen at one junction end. The CDR3 DNA follows: TGTGCCAGCAGTTCGGGACAGGGGGTCACTCTCTACGGGCAGTACTTC. Its protein is CASSSGQGVTLYGQYF. The genes are TRBV6-5 and TRBJ2-7; TRBD1 matches 11 bases. This CDR3 region has 16 residues. The germline V gene has CDR1 MNHEY and CDR2 SVGAGI.

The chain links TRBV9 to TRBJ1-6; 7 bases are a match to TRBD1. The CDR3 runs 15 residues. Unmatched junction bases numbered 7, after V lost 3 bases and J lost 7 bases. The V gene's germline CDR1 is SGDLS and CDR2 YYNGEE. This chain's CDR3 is CASSAGGQRNSPLHF. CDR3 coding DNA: TGTGCCAGCAGCGCCGGGGGACAGAGGAATTCACCCCTCCACTTT. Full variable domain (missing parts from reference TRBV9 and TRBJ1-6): DSGVTQTPKHLITATGQRVTLRCSPRSGDLSVYWYQQSLDQGLQFLIQYYNGEERAKGNILERFSAQQFPDLHSELNLSSLELGDSALYFCASSAGGQRNSPLHFGNGTRLTVT.

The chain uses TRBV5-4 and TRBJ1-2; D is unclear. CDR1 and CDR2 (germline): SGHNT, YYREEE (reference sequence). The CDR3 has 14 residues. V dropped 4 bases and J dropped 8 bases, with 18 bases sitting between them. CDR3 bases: TGTGCCAGCAGCCCGGCGAGGATCAGTTCAGGCTACACCTTC. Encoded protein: CASSPARISSGYTF.

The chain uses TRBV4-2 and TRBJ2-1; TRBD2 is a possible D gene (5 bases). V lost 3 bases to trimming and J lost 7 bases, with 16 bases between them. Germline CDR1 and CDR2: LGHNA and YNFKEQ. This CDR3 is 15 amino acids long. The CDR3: CASSQGPTGINEQFF. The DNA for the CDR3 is TGTGCCAGCAGCCAGGGCCCCACGGGAATAAATGAGCAGTTCTTC.

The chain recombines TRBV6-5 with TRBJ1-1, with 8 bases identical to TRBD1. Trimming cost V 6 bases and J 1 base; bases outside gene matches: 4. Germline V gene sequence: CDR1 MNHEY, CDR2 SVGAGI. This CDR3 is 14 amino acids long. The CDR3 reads CASSRGTGNTEAFF. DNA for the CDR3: TGTGCCAGCAGCCGAGGGACAGGGAACACTGAAGCTTTCTTT.

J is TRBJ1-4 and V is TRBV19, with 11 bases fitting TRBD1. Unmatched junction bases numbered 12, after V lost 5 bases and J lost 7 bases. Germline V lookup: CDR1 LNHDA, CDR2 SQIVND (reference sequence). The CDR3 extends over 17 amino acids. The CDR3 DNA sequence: TGTGCCAGTAGTGGGTGGACAGGGGGCGACGGAAGTGAAAAACTGTTTTTT. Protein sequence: CASSGWTGGDGSEKLFF.

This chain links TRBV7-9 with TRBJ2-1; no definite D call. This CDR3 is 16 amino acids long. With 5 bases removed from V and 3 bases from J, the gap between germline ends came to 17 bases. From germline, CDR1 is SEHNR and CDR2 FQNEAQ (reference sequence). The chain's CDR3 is CASSHTGWFLYNEQFF. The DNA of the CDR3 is TGTGCCAGCAGCCACACGGGTTGGTTTCTCTACAATGAGCAGTTCTTC. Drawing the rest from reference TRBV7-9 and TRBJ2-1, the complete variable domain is DTGVSQNPRHKITKRGQNVTFRCDPISEHNRLYWYRQTLGQGPEFLTYFQNEAQLEKSRLLSDRFSAERPKGSFSTLEIQRTEQGDSAMYLCASSHTGWFLYNEQFFGPGTRLTVL.

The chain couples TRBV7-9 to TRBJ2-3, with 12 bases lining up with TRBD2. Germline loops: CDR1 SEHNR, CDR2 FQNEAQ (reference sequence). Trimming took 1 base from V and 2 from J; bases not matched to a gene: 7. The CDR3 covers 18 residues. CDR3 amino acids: CASSLGLAGAQFTDTQYF. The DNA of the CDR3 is TGTGCCAGCAGCTTAGGACTAGCGGGGGCCCAGTTCACAGATACGCAGTATTTT.

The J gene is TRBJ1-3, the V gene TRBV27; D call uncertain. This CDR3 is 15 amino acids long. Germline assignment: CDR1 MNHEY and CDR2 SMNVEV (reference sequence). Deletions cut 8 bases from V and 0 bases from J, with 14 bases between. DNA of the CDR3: TGTGCCAGCCGGGGAGGACCGTCCTCTGGAAACACCATATATTTT. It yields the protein CASRGGPSSGNTIYF.

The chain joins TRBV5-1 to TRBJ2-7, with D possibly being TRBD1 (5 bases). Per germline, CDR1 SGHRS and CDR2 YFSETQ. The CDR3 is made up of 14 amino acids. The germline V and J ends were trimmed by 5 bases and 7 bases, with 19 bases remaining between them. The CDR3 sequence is CASRRAGINEEQYF. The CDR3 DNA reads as TGCGCCAGCAGAAGGGCAGGGATAAATGAGGAGCAGTACTTC.

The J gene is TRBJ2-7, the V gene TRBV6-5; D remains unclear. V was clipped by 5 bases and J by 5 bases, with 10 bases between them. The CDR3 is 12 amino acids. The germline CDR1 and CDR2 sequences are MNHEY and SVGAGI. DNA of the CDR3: TGTGCCAGCAGTCCTTACGGTGACGAGCAGTACTTC. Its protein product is CASSPYGDEQYF.

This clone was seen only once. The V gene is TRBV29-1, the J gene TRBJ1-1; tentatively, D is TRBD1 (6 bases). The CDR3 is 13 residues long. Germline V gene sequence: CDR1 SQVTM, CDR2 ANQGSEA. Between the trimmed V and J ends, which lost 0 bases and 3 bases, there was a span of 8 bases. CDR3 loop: CSVEDWTDTEAFF. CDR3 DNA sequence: TGCAGCGTTGAAGATTGGACAGACACTGAAGCTTTCTTT.

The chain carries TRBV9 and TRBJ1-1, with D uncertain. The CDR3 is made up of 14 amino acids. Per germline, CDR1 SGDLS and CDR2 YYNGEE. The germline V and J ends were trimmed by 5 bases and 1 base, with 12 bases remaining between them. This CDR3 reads CASRRAGANTEAFF. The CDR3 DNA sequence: TGTGCCAGCAGGCGGGCGGGTGCGAACACTGAAGCTTTCTTT.

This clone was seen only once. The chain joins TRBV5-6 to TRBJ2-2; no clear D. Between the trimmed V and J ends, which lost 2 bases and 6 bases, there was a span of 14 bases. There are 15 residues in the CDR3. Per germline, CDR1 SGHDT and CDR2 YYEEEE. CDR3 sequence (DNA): TGTGCCAGCAGCTTAAGCTATGTTGTGGCCGGGGAGCTGTTTTTT. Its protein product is CASSLSYVVAGELFF.

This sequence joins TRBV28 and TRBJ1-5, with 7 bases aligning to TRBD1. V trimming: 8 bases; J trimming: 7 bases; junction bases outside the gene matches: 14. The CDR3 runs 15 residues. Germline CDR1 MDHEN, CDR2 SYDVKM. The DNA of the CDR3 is TGTGCCAGCGGGTACAACAGGGGAAGAGGACAGCCCCAGCATTTT. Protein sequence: CASGYNRGRGQPQHF.

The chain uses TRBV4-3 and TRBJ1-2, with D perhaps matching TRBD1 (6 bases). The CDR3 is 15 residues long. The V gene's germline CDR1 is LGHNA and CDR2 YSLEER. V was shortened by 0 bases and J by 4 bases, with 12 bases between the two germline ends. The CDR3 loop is CASSQELGAAYGYTF. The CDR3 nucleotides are TGCGCCAGCAGCCAAGAGCTGGGGGCAGCCTATGGCTACACCTTC.

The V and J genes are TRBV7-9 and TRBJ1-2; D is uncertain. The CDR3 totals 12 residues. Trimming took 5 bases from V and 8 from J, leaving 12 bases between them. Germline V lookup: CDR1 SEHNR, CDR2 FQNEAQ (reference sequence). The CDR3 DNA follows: TGTGCCAGCAGCCGACATAACCGGGGCTACACCTTC. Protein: CASSRHNRGYTF.

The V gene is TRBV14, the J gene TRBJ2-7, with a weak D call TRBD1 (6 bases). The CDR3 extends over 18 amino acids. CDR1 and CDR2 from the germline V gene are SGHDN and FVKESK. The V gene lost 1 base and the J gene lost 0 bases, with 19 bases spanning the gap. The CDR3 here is CASSQAGLGGPSSYEQYF. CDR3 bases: TGTGCCAGCAGCCAAGCCGGATTAGGGGGACCTAGCTCCTACGAGCAGTACTTC.

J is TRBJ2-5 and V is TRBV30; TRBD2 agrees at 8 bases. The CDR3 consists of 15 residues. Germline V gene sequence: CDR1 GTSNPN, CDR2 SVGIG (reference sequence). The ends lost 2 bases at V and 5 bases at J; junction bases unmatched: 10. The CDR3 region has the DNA TGTGCCTGGAGTCGAGGACTAGCCGGAGAGGAGACCCAGTACTTC. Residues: CAWSRGLAGEETQYF.

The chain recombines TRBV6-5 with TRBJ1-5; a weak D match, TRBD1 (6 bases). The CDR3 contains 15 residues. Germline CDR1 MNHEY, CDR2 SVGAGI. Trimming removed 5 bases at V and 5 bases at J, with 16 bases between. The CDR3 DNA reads TGTGCCAGCAGTCCCTTAACAGGGAGCGATCAGCCCCAGCATTTT. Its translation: CASSPLTGSDQPQHF.

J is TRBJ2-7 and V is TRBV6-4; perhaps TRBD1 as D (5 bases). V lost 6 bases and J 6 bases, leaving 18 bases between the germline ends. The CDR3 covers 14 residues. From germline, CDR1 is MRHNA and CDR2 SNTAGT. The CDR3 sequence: CASSQGPLASEQYF. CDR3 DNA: TGTGCCAGCAGCCAGGGTCCTCTCGCCAGCGAGCAGTACTTC.

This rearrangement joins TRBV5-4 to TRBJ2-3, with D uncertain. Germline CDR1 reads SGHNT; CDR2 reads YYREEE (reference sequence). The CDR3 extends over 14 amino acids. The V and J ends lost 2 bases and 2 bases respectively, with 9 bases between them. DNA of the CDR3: TGTGCCAGCAGCTTACAACATAACACAGATACGCAGTATTTT. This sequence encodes CASSLQHNTDTQYF.

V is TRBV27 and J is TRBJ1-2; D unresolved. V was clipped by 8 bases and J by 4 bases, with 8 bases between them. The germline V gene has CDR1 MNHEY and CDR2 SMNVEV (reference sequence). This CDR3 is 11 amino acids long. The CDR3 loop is CASPRGYGYTF. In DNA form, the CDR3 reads TGTGCCAGCCCTCGGGGCTATGGCTACACCTTC.

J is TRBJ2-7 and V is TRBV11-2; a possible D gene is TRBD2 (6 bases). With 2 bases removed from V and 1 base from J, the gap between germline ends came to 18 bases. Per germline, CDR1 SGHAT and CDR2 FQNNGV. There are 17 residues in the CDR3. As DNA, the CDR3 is TGTGCCAGCAGCTTATTGGTTTTGGGAGGAGGGTCCTACGAGCAGTACTTC. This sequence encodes CASSLLVLGGGSYEQYF.

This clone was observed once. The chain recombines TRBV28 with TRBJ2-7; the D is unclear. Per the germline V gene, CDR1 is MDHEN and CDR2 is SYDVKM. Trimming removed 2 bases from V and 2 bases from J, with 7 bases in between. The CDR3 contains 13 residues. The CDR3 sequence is CASSLELAYEQYF. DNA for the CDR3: TGTGCCAGCAGTTTAGAGCTAGCCTACGAGCAGTACTTC. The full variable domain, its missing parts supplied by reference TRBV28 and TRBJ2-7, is DVKVTQSSRYLVKRTGEKVFLECVQDMDHENMFWYRQDPGLGLRLIYFSYDVKMKEKGDIPEGYSVSREKKERFSLILESASTNQTSMYLCASSLELAYEQYFGPGTRLTVT.

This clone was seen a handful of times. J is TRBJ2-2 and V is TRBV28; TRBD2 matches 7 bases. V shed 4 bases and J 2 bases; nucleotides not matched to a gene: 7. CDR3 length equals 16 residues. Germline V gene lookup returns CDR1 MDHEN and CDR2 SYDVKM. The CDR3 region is CASSSRDYKNTGELFF. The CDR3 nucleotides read TGTGCCAGCAGTTCCCGGGACTACAAAAACACCGGGGAGCTGTTTTTT. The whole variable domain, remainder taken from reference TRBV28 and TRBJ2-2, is DVKVTQSSRYLVKRTGEKVFLECVQDMDHENMFWYRQDPGLGLRLIYFSYDVKMKEKGDIPEGYSVSREKKERFSLILESASTNQTSMYLCASSSRDYKNTGELFFGEGSRLTVL.

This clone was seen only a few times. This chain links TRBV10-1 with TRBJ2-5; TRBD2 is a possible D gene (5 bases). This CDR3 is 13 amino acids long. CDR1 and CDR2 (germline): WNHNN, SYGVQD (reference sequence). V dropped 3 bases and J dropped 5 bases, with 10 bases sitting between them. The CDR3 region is CASSDRGSETQYF. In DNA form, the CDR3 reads TGCGCCAGCAGTGACAGAGGGTCGGAGACCCAGTACTTC.

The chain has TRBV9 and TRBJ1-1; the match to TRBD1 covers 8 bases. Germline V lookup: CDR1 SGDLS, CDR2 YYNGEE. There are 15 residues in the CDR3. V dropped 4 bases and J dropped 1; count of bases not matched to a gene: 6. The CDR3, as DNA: TGTGCCAGCAGCCCCTTAGGGACAGGGAACACTGAAGCTTTCTTT. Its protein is CASSPLGTGNTEAFF.